This T cell receptor (beta chain) stems from a study of T cell responses to AZD1222 COVID-19 vaccine. Germline lookup yields CDR1 MNHEY and CDR2 SVGEGT. There are 12 residues in the CDR3. Trimming cost V 6 bases and J 7 bases, with 7 bases left between them. Sequencing used immunoSEQ multiplex PCR; TCRdb keeps in-frame clones, though not all of them. The sample includes about 160,000 clones, approximately 87% seen only once; the top ten take 4.3%. This clone was recorded a few times. The chain has TRBV6-2 or TRBV6-3 and TRBJ1-6; no clear D. The receptor's source is an adult who received the AZD1222 COVID-19 vaccine. Here the sequenced sample was peripheral blood, taken 28 days after the second AZD1222 dose. The CDR3 region has the DNA TGTGCCAGCAGCCTCGGAAATTCACCCCTCCACTTT. Translated, it gives CASSLGNSPLHF.